This paragraph reports one TCR beta chain. This clonotype appeared many times. Its antigen remains unidentified. No per-base quality is available; no much larger clone lies one base away. Libraries from unsorted PBMCs were made from 2 million PBMCs kept in RNAlater at -80 degrees C until RNA extraction. Multiple sclerosis patients were enrolled in a US clinical protocol under which disease progression was evaluated by magnetic resonance imaging. PBMCs were separated from peripheral blood using Ficoll-Hypaque density gradient centrifugation and then cryopreserved in liquid nitrogen. To synthesize cDNA, template-switch 5'RACE was performed with a primer carrying a 10-nucleotide random unique molecular identifier so that each TCR transcript was tagged. Every sequencing run covered 15-18 subjects and yielded more than 180 million TCR-beta sequences. Total RNA was extracted with the RNeasy kit. The KAPA Real-time Library Amplification kit was used to amplify TCR-beta VDJ regions with primers targeting the TCR constant region and the 5'RACE anchor. A first PCR added sample indexes and Illumina adaptors, after which a second PCR increased the library yield. The roughly 650 bp TCR product was size-selected on a 2% E-gel SizeSelection system after Ampure bead purification. Before pooling, libraries had their quality checked on a Bioanalyzer, their concentration measured with Qubit, and their quantity determined with the Kapa Library Quantification kit. Libraries were sequenced paired-end 2 x 150 bp on an Illumina HiSeq 2500. To increase sequence diversity, about 25-31% phiX was spiked into each library pool. The original pipeline was this. Quality-filtered reads were processed with the UMI-based MiGEC pipeline, which removed over 75% of raw TCR sequences during error correction. VDJ genes were aligned to IMGT germline references, and clonotypes were defined by unique CDR3 amino acid sequence plus V-J genes. Clonal expansion, Shannon diversity, and CDR3 relatedness (CalcPairwiseDistances, ClusterSamples) were evaluated with VDJtools, and phylogenetic trees were built with CLCbio workbench. Using coefficient-of-variation modelling across technical triplicates, the study counted a clone as expanded if it had at least 8 unique UMIs. TCRdb reran the public reads through fastp at Q25 and MiXCR, keeping productive beta chains. Identical CDR3 proteins give one entry, which carries the most common genes and DNA. The V and J calls reflect TCRdb's pipeline rather than the authors' work. The sample table shows over 60,000 distinct CDR3 sequences, and roughly 4.8% are seen once. About 2.2% of the sample comes from the top ten.

The cysteine opens and the phenylalanine closes a CDR3 of 17 amino acids. Only the CDR3 part of the read is kept: 51 bases, read in frame from the first base. V ends up 3 bases short and J 6 bases short, with an unmatched junction base count of 14. The CDR1 and CDR2 encoded by the germline V gene are SGHDT and YYEEEE. These data are taken from a study of neurological immune-mediated disorders (dated by TCRdb to between 2017 and 2020). Regarding the study in general: Among the roughly 34 multiple sclerosis patients, relapsing-remitting MS was present in around 30 and secondary progressive MS was present in 3. The study compared peripheral blood TCR-beta repertoires of HTLV-I-associated myelopathy (HAM/TSP) patients, multiple sclerosis patients and healthy controls using UMI-based sequencing. The approximately 100 TCR-beta libraries included longitudinal samples, technical triplicates and paired sorted CD4+ and CD8+ T-cell subsets alongside PBMC samples. The cohort included 68 subjects: about 15 with HAM/TSP, around 34 with multiple sclerosis, and 20 healthy controls. Overall results and qualifications from the work: No association of the MS cluster with clinical or MRI features was observed, and the need for larger cohorts was stated by the authors. No identical CDR3 amino acid sequences were found to be shared among expanded clones across subjects, suggesting that TCR-beta repertoires were private in all groups. Phylogenetic analysis grouped repertoires from 18 of 34 MS patients into a cluster of related CDR3 sequences, suggesting a possible repertoire-level signature. TCR clonal expansion was greatest in HAM/TSP patients and smallest in MS patients, who ranked below even healthy controls.

This TCR came from a woman in her 70s with multiple sclerosis. The chain is assembled from TRBV5-6 and TRBJ1-4; 7 bases in the junction line up with TRBD1. The specimen was PBMCs. The CDR3 loop reads CASSSEQGLGSDEKLFF. The DNA sequence reads TGTGCCAGCAGCTCCGAACAGGGGCTCGGGTCAGATGAAAAACTGTTTTTT.